Listed below are T cell receptor beta chains from one sample, sequenced in a study of beta chain features in type 1 diabetes. Using immunoSEQ multiplex PCR, the repertoire was profiled, and TCRdb retains in-frame clones only, with some absent. The repertoire has about half a million clones, approximately 30% of them found once; the top ten carry about 0.06%. The sequenced sample consisted of naive CD4+ T cells from blood. The receptors originated from a man in his late teens or twenties in good health. Both conserved end residues are part of each CDR3. The D gene is left open where the match is weak. Size tells how often a clone was seen (once, few, many) or the class of an expanded clone, and some rows leave it out.

>.|14|TRBJ2-1|.|TRBV5-1
TGCGCCAGCAGCTTGGTTAGGGGAGTGGATGAGCAGTTCTTC
CASSLVRGVDEQFF
>few|15|TRBJ1-1|.|TRBV6-6
TGTGCCAGCAGTTACTCGGCCACCCTGGCCACTGAAGCTTTCTTT
CASSYSATLATEAFF
>.|14|TRBJ1-4|.|TRBV5-1
TGCGCCAGCAGCTTGGTTTCGGGTAATGAAAAACTGTTTTTT
CASSLVSGNEKLFF
>.|13|TRBJ2-3|.|TRBV9
TGTGCCAGCAGCGCCGACGGAGTGAATACGCAGTATTTT
CASSADGVNTQYF
>.|15|TRBJ2-1|TRBD2|TRBV4-3
TGCGCCAGCAGCCCTCTAGCGGGAGGGGGCAATGAGCAGTTCTTC
CASSPLAGGGNEQFF
>few|13|TRBJ1-2|.|TRBV27
TGTGCCAGCAGTTTAAACGGGTTCTATGGCTACACCTTC
CASSLNGFYGYTF
>.|15|TRBJ2-5|TRBD2|TRBV30
TGTGCCTGGAGTAGGGCTAGCGGGGTCCGGGAGACCCAGTACTTC
CAWSRASGVRETQYF
>.|15|TRBJ2-5|.|TRBV15
TGTGCCACCAGCAGAGATCGGGGCTTCGTGGAGACCCAGTACTTC
CATSRDRGFVETQYF
>few|13|TRBJ2-2|.|TRBV9
TGTGCCAGCAGCGTAGTTGCGACCGGGGAGCTGTTTTTT
CASSVVATGELFF
>.|16|TRBJ2-3|.|TRBV10-3
TGTGCCATCAGTGAGTCGGGGACCTCTGGCACAGATACGCAGTATTTT
CAISESGTSGTDTQYF
>few|13|TRBJ2-5|TRBD2|TRBV30
TGTGCCTATTCTAGCGGGCTCCAAGAGACCCAGTACTTC
CAYSSGLQETQYF
>.|14|TRBJ1-2|.|TRBV5-4
TGTGCCAGCAGCTTGGCAACGAGAGGATTCGGCTACACCTTC
CASSLATRGFGYTF
>few|16|TRBJ2-5|.|TRBV5-4
TGTGCCAGCAGTCCTACCTTTTCGAGCACTAAGGAGACCCAGTACTTC
CASSPTFSSTKETQYF
>.|16|TRBJ2-5|TRBD2|TRBV5-4
TGTGCCAGCAGCTCCGGGAGTCTAGCGGGAGTAGAGACCCAGTACTTC
CASSSGSLAGVETQYF
>.|12|TRBJ2-5|.|TRBV29-1
TGCAGCGCGCTTGGGCGAGGAGAGACCCAGTACTTC
CSALGRGETQYF
>.|14|TRBJ2-3|.|TRBV5-1
TGCGCCAGCAGCTTGGGACAGCTCACAGATACGCAGTATTTT
CASSLGQLTDTQYF